The T cell receptor beta chain described here comes from a study of circulating CD8 cells and anti-PD-1 response in melanoma. Looking at the study overall: Six of 13 patients had prior targeted therapy or immunotherapy; seven did not. Non-responders showed stable or progressive disease; responders showed complete or partial response.

Using roughly 16 ng of total RNA, TCR libraries were made with the QIAseq Immune Repertoire TCR panel. Each CDR3 protein is one row after TCRdb ran MiXCR on the reads. Of more than 700 distinct CDR3 sequences in the sample, 6% to 7.5% were seen once. Whole-study results and caveats: Generally, no replicate experiments were performed.

Losses at the gene ends were 1 base for V and 5 bases for J; bases not matched to a gene: 19. CDR1 is MDHEN and CDR2 is SYDVKM in the germline V gene. The CDR3 consists of 21 residues. This clonotype is medium-sized by share. The antigen is not known. From live CD3+CD8+TCRalphabeta+ cells, four PD-1 and/or TIGIT subsets were sorted. The chain links TRBV28 to TRBJ1-5; 11 bases are shared with TRBD1. The origin of this receptor is a human donor with melanoma. Material: CD8+ T cells from PBMCs, obtained at baseline or after one month of anti-PD-1 therapy (not recorded which). The CDR3 nucleotides read TGTGCCAGCAGTTTATTCGCCATTACCGTCCCAGAGGACAGGGGGCATCAGCCCCAGCATTTT. Translation gives CASSLFAITVPEDRGHQPQHF.